The 26 T cell receptor beta chains given below trace back to one sample, sequenced in a study of T cells after yellow fever vaccination. MiXCR, run by TCRdb on the 5' RACE reads, gives a single entry per CDR3 protein. Of 100,000 to 150,000 distinct CDR3 sequences listed, 7.4% are singletons. The sample consisted of CD4+ T cells sorted from PBMCs, taken around 10 days after the first yellow fever vaccination. The origin of the receptors is a young man who received the YFV17D yellow fever vaccine.

This clonotype has a count of ten or more. V usage is TRBV19 and J usage is TRBJ1-4, with 7 nucleotides matching TRBD1. Germline V gene sequence: CDR1 LNHDA, CDR2 SQIVND (reference sequence). There are 14 residues in the CDR3. V lost 8 bases and J lost 5; bases outside the gene matches: 8. This chain's CDR3 is CASRRTGTNEKLFF. DNA of the CDR3: TGTGCCAGTCGCCGGACAGGAACGAATGAAAAACTGTTTTTT.

This clonotype was recorded many times. This chain uses TRBV7-9 with TRBJ2-3; D unresolved. Trimming cost V 6 bases and J 1 base, with 11 bases left between them. This CDR3 spans 14 amino acids. Germline assignment: CDR1 SEHNR and CDR2 FQNEAQ (reference sequence). The CDR3 region is CASRRKTGTDTQYF. The CDR3 bases are TGTGCCAGCAGACGGAAGACTGGCACAGATACGCAGTATTTT.

This clonotype has a count of ten or more. This chain uses TRBV7-3 with TRBJ2-3, with 9 bases fitting TRBD1. From germline, CDR1 is SGHTA and CDR2 FQGTGA. The V gene end was trimmed by 3 bases and the J gene end by 6 bases; junction bases not matched to a gene: 7. The CDR3 spans 15 residues. The DNA of the CDR3 is TGTGCCAGCAGCTTTGGACAGGGGAATATGGATACGCAGTATTTT. This sequence encodes CASSFGQGNMDTQYF.

This clonotype came up many times. This rearrangement joins TRBV11-2 to TRBJ1-2, with D possibly being TRBD1 (6 bases). V lost 5 bases and J 4 bases, leaving 20 bases between the germline ends. CDR1 is SGHAT, CDR2 FQNNGV, per germline. CDR3 length: 16 residues. The CDR3 protein is CASSAAGDGGIYGYTF. The CDR3 DNA is TGTGCCAGCAGCGCAGCAGGGGACGGCGGGATCTATGGCTACACCTTC.

This chain joins TRBV7-9 and TRBJ2-5; D not resolved. This CDR3 region has 14 residues. The V gene lost 3 bases and the J gene lost 3 bases, with 11 bases spanning the gap. The germline V gene encodes CDR1 SEHNR and CDR2 FQNEAQ (reference sequence). The CDR3 DNA reads as TGTGCCAGCAGCTTGTTGGCCGGCGAAGAGACCCAGTACTTC. Its protein product is CASSLLAGEETQYF.

CDR3 region: CASSYFNGNGYTF. CDR3 nucleotide sequence: TGTGCCAGCAGTTATTTCAACGGGAATGGCTACACCTTC. The V gene is TRBV6-5, the J gene TRBJ1-2; D gene ambiguous. V was clipped by 3 bases and J by 6 bases, with 11 bases between them. The CDR3 runs to 13 residues. CDR1 MNHEY and CDR2 SVGAGI come from the germline V gene.

This clonotype was detected many times. The V call is TRBV24-1, the J call TRBJ2-2; possible D gene TRBD1, 6 bases. Per germline, CDR1 KGHDR and CDR2 SFDVKD. Trimming took 3 bases from V and 5 from J, leaving 15 bases between them. This CDR3 has 16 residues. CDR3 sequence: CATSDLQGRRTGELFF. CDR3 in DNA: TGTGCCACCAGTGATCTACAGGGACGAAGGACCGGGGAGCTGTTTTTT.

This clonotype was counted only a few times. The chain recombines TRBV19 with TRBJ2-7; a weak D match, TRBD2 (6 bases). CDR1 is LNHDA and CDR2 is SQIVND in the germline V gene (reference sequence). This CDR3 spans 16 amino acids. Trimming took 6 bases from V and 2 from J, leaving 20 bases between them. CDR3 amino acids: CASSMPGVPGAYEQYF. The CDR3 DNA sequence: TGTGCCAGTAGCATGCCGGGGGTGCCGGGGGCCTACGAGCAGTACTTC.

This clonotype was counted ten times or more. The rearrangement uses TRBV24-1 and TRBJ2-3; D is unresolved. Germline CDR1 KGHDR, CDR2 SFDVKD. The CDR3 covers 11 residues. V lost 4 bases and J lost 4, with 2 bases in between. CDR3 region: CATSDADTQYF. In DNA form, the CDR3 reads TGTGCCACCAGTGACGCAGATACGCAGTATTTT.

The CDR3 bases are TGTGCCAGCAGTGAGACAGGGGGCAAGAACACTGAAGCTTTCTTT. Its translation is CASSETGGKNTEAFF. This chain connects TRBV6-1 to TRBJ1-1, with TRBD1 identical over 10 bases. The germline CDR1 and CDR2 sequences are MNHNS and SASEGT. The CDR3 covers 15 residues. Trimming removed 3 bases from V and 1 base from J; junction bases left unmatched: 2.

Only a few counts were recorded for this clonotype. This chain connects TRBV2 to TRBJ2-1; D unclear. Trimming shortened V by 6 bases and J by 0 bases, and 9 bases separated the two germline ends. CDR3 size: 14 residues. The germline CDR1 and CDR2 sequences are SNHLY and FYNNEI. CDR3 bases: TGTGCCAGCAGGGCTAGAGGCTCCTACAATGAGCAGTTCTTC. It codes for CASRARGSYNEQFF.

In its sample, this clonotype was seen many times. The chain employs TRBV7-2 and TRBJ1-6, with 7 bases identical to TRBD1. The CDR3 covers 16 residues. V shed 4 bases, J shed 9 bases, and the junction held 12 bases outside the gene matches. Per germline, CDR1 SGHTA and CDR2 FQGNSA. CDR3 nucleotides: TGTGCCAGCAGCTCCTCGCCGGGGGCAGGGGGTTCACCCCTCCACTTT. Amino acid sequence: CASSSSPGAGGSPLHF.

This clonotype was counted at least ten times. V gene TRBV28 combines with J gene TRBJ2-7, with D maybe TRBD1 (8 bases). In germline, CDR1 is MDHEN, CDR2 SYDVKM. The CDR3 extends over 15 amino acids. Trimming removed 4 bases at V and 11 bases at J, with 24 bases between. CDR3 protein: CASSSPGQGGSGEYF. CDR3 sequence (DNA): TGTGCCAGCAGTTCACCCGGACAGGGAGGGAGTGGGGAGTACTTC. The full variable domain, its missing parts supplied by reference TRBV28 and TRBJ2-7, is DVKVTQSSRYLVKRTGEKVFLECVQDMDHENMFWYRQDPGLGLRLIYFSYDVKMKEKGDIPEGYSVSREKKERFSLILESASTNQTSMYLCASSSPGQGGSGEYFGPGTRLTVT.

The CDR3 bases are TGTGCCAGCAGTTTATCGAGGGCGGGGGGATCTACGCAGTATTTT. It yields the protein CASSLSRAGGSTQYF. J is TRBJ2-3 and V is TRBV27, with 8 bases aligning to TRBD2. Germline-derived CDR1 and CDR2 are MNHEY and SMNVEV (reference sequence). V shed 0 bases and J 8 bases; nucleotides not matched to a gene: 7. There are 15 residues in the CDR3.

This clonotype was observed many times. The chain recombines TRBV28 with TRBJ2-5; D could derive from TRBD1 or TRBD2 (6 bases each). The germline V gene has CDR1 MDHEN and CDR2 SYDVKM. V was clipped by 2 bases and J by 2 bases, with 12 bases between them. This CDR3 is built from 15 residues. For the CDR3, the DNA is TGTGCCAGCAGTTTAACAGGGAGGAGGCAAGAGACCCAGTACTTC. Residues: CASSLTGRRQETQYF.

This clonotype was counted at least ten times. The CDR3 DNA is TGTGCCAGCAGGGTCCAAACAGATACGCAGTATTTT. This sequence encodes CASRVQTDTQYF. This chain uses TRBV7-2 with TRBJ2-3; no clear D. CDR3 length: 12 residues. The germline V gene has CDR1 SGHTA and CDR2 FQGNSA. Trimming pared 6 bases from V and 3 bases from J, leaving 7 bases between.

This clonotype has a count of ten or more. V and J are TRBV19 and TRBJ1-1; the D is unclear. Germline V gene sequence: CDR1 LNHDA, CDR2 SQIVND (reference sequence). Trimming left V 3 bases short and J 6 bases short, with 14 bases between. The CDR3 loop spans 14 amino acids. CDR3 protein: CASSMIRVSAEAFF. The CDR3 nucleotides are TGTGCCAGTAGTATGATAAGGGTAAGCGCTGAAGCTTTCTTT.

In this sample, this clonotype turned up a few times. The V and J genes are TRBV24-1 and TRBJ2-3; TRBD2 is a possible D gene (5 bases). The CDR3 has 17 amino acids. V was trimmed by 4 bases and J by 2 bases, leaving 18 bases between them. The germline V gene has CDR1 KGHDR and CDR2 SFDVKD. The chain's CDR3 is CATSDLTTPGNTDTQYF. In DNA form, the CDR3 reads TGTGCCACCAGTGACCTTACCACCCCCGGGAACACAGATACGCAGTATTTT.

This clonotype was recorded at least ten times. The rearrangement uses TRBV2 and TRBJ2-1, with 7 bases fitting TRBD2. V shed 4 bases and J 2 bases; nucleotides not matched to a gene: 5. Germline V CDR1 and CDR2: SNHLY, FYNNEI. The CDR3 totals 15 residues. CDR3 sequence (DNA): TGTGCCAGCAGTGGCGAGGCGGGGGCCTACAATGAGCAGTTCTTC. As protein: CASSGEAGAYNEQFF. The whole variable domain, remainder taken from reference TRBV2 and TRBJ2-1, is EPEVTQTPSHQVTQMGQEVILRCVPISNHLYFYWYRQILGQKVEFLVSFYNNEISEKSEIFDDQFSVERPDGSNFTLKIRSTKLEDSAMYFCASSGEAGAYNEQFFGPGTRLTVL.

This clonotype was observed at least ten times. The chain uses TRBV7-2 and TRBJ2-7; 8 nucleotides match TRBD1. CDR3 length equals 13 residues. V lost 5 bases to trimming and J lost 7 bases; unmatched junction nucleotides: 7. Germline-derived CDR1 and CDR2 are SGHTA and FQGNSA. CDR3 DNA sequence: TGTGCCAGCAGCCAATGGACAGGGAGAGAGCAGTACGTC. This sequence encodes CASSQWTGREQYV.

The chain is built from TRBV7-2 and TRBJ2-7, with a tentative D call TRBD1 (7 bases). V was trimmed by 4 bases and J by 2 bases, leaving 21 bases between them. The CDR3 totals 17 residues. CDR1 and CDR2 (germline): SGHTA, FQGNSA. CDR3 region: CASSYLPGGLGAYEQYF. The CDR3 nucleotides read TGTGCCAGCAGCTACCTACCAGGGGGGTTAGGAGCCTACGAGCAGTACTTC.

This clonotype was recorded at least ten times. The chain couples TRBV15 to TRBJ2-3, with D tentatively TRBD2 (5 bases). The V end lost 4 bases, the J end lost 3 bases, and 17 bases lay between the germline ends. Germline CDR1 LNHNV, CDR2 YYDKDF (reference sequence). The CDR3 is 16 residues long. CDR3 in DNA: TGTGCCACCAGCAACACCGGGATCCGAGATACAGATACGCAGTATTTT. Protein: CATSNTGIRDTDTQYF.

This clonotype was counted ten times or more. V and J are TRBV12-5 and TRBJ1-5; no firm D call. The CDR3 length is 13 residues. Per the germline V gene, CDR1 is LGHNT and CDR2 is FRNRAP. The germline V and J ends were trimmed by 1 base and 9 bases, with 10 bases remaining between them. Here the CDR3 DNA reads TGTGCTAGTGGTTTGGCCCCTTCTGGGCCCCAGCATTTT. This sequence encodes CASGLAPSGPQHF.

For this clonotype: A single base separates this from a much larger clone, so it may be a read error. The chain employs TRBV5-6 and TRBJ1-4; D possibly corresponds to TRBD1 (5 bases). The CDR3 runs 16 residues. Looked up from germline, CDR1 is SGHDT and CDR2 is YYEEEE. Trimming left V 0 bases short and J 11 bases short, with 20 bases between. The chain's CDR3 is CASSLGVWGTLDKLFF. The CDR3 coding sequence is TGTGCCAGCAGCTTGGGGGTATGGGGGACCCTCGATAAACTGTTTTTT. Drawing the rest from reference TRBV5-6 and TRBJ1-4, the complete variable domain is DAGVTQSPTHLIKTRGQQVTLRCSPKSGHDTVSWYQQALGQGPQFIFQYYEEEERQRGNFPDRFSGHQFPNYSSELNVNALLLGDSALYLCASSLGVWGTLDKLFFGSGTQLSVL.

The chain recombines TRBV12-3 or TRBV12-4 with TRBJ1-6; D may be TRBD1 (5 bases). The length of the CDR3 is 17 residues. Trimming pared 3 bases from V and 8 bases from J, leaving 20 bases between. The CDR3 here is CASSFGPPRANYSPLHF. The CDR3 region has the DNA TGTGCCAGCAGTTTCGGCCCGCCCAGGGCCAATTATTCACCCCTCCACTTT.

This clonotype has a count of ten or more. The chain recombines TRBV5-1 with TRBJ1-2; TRBD1 matches 9 bases. The germline CDR1 and CDR2 sequences are SGHRS and YFSETQ. V lost 4 bases, J lost 4 bases, and 17 bases stayed unmatched. There are 18 residues in the CDR3. CDR3: CASSPWGPGTGRSYGYTF. The CDR3 bases are TGCGCCAGCAGCCCTTGGGGGCCGGGGACAGGGCGGAGCTATGGCTACACCTTC.